Sequencing of this TCR beta chain was carried out in a study of shared clonotypes between healthy human individuals. The healthy adult donors were HIV-negative and reported no recent acute infections or vaccinations. Generated by immunoSEQ multiplex PCR, the TCRdb table keeps only in-frame clones and is missing some. This table holds some 2.3 million clones, approximately 93% found once. There are 12 residues in the CDR3. Germline-derived CDR1 and CDR2 are MDHEN and SYDVKM. The ends were cut back, 6 bases at V and 2 bases at J, with 8 bases in the middle. Turning to this clone: Other DNA sequences of this sample code for an identical CDR3.

The chain recombines TRBV28 with TRBJ2-7; D not certain. Sequenced: naive CD4+ T cells from PBMCs. Subset of the sample: CD45RA+ positively selected. The sequence was obtained from a man between 18 and 29 years old in good health. Some clones in this sample may be carry-over from other donors' samples. CDR3 residues: CASSRQTYEQYF. The CDR3 DNA sequence: TGTGCCAGCAGCAGGCAGACCTACGAGCAGTACTTC.